The rows below give T cell receptor beta chains drawn from one sample of a study of blood T cell repertoires in COVID-19. The protocol was immunoSEQ multiplex PCR, while the TCRdb copy is restricted to in-frame clones and leaves out a portion. The sample consists of hundreds of thousands of clones, less than 90% of them appearing once. Material: peripheral blood. These receptors originate from a woman aged 70 to 79 with active or convalescent COVID-19. CDR3s include the opening cysteine and the closing phenylalanine or tryptophan. Each record gives: V gene, clone size, D gene, J gene, CDR3 DNA, CDR3 protein. The D gene is left open where the match is weak. Part of the rows lack a size; the others show once, few, many or a class for expanded clones.

TRBV18	NA	TRBD1	TRBJ1-1	TGTGCCAGCTCACCGGGACAGGGAGAGAACACTGAAGCTTTCTTT	CASSPGQGENTEAFF
TRBV19	NA	TRBD1	TRBJ1-2	TGTGCCAGTAGTAGGGGACAGGGTAACCTCTATGGCTACACCTTC	CASSRGQGNLYGYTF
TRBV5-4	NA	TRBD2	TRBJ2-7	TGTGCCAGCCATAGCGGGAACTCCTACGAGCAGTACTTC	CASHSGNSYEQYF
TRBV4-3	NA	NA	TRBJ1-2	TGCGCCAGCAGCCAAGGGACAAGTCTAAACTATGGCTACACCTTC	CASSQGTSLNYGYTF
TRBV18	NA	NA	TRBJ1-6	TGTGCCAGCTCACCAAGCGGTTTTGATTCACCCCTCCACTTT	CASSPSGFDSPLHF
TRBV24-1	NA	TRBD1	TRBJ2-3	TGTGCCACCAGTGATGCGGACAGGGACTCAGATACGCAGTATTTT	CATSDADRDSDTQYF
TRBV18	NA	NA	TRBJ1-1	TGTGCCAGCTCACCAGCCGGGACACCTAAGAACACTGAAGCTTTCTTT	CASSPAGTPKNTEAFF
TRBV18	once	TRBD1	TRBJ1-1	TGTGCCAGCTCAAGGGACAGGGGGCGGAACACTGAAGCTTTCTTT	CASSRDRGRNTEAFF
TRBV5-1	NA	NA	TRBJ2-7	TGCGCCAGCAGTATCCTCCAGGCTTCCTACGAGCAGTACTTC	CASSILQASYEQYF
TRBV10-2	few	NA	TRBJ1-2	TGCGCCAGCAGTGAGTCGTCAGGGTACGGCTACACCTTC	CASSESSGYGYTF
TRBV2	NA	NA	TRBJ1-2	TGTGCCAGCATCCCGTCGATGACACTGTATGGCTACACCTTC	CASIPSMTLYGYTF
TRBV5-1	NA	TRBD1	TRBJ2-1	TGCGCCAGCAGCTTGGATGGGACAGTCTCCTACAATGAGCAGTTCTTC	CASSLDGTVSYNEQFF
TRBV5-1	NA	NA	TRBJ1-5	TGCGCCAGCAGCTTGTCGGGGGATCAGCCCCAGCATTTT	CASSLSGDQPQHF
TRBV4-2	NA	NA	TRBJ2-3	TGTGCCAGCAGTTCCGGGGTAAGCGGGAGCACAGATACGCAGTATTTT	CASSSGVSGSTDTQYF
TRBV7-9	NA	NA	TRBJ2-3	TGTGCCAGCAGCTCATATAGCGGTACTAGCACAGATACGCAGTATTTT	CASSSYSGTSTDTQYF
TRBV15	NA	TRBD1	TRBJ2-6	TGTGCCACCAGCAGAGATCTAGGCAGGGGGCAAGGGGCCAACGTCCTGACTTTC	CATSRDLGRGQGANVLTF
TRBV18	NA	TRBD1	TRBJ2-7	TGTGCCAGCTCAATCTCCGGACAGGGAACGAGCTCCTACGAGCAGTACTTC	CASSISGQGTSSYEQYF
TRBV5-5	NA	TRBD2	TRBJ2-1	TGTGCCAGCAGCCCAACTAGCGGGGGGGTTTGGTTCGACAATGAGCAGTTCTTC	CASSPTSGGVWFDNEQFF
TRBV4-3	once	NA	TRBJ2-3	TGCGCCAGCAGCCGAAGGGGCGGGGGCAGCACAGATACGCAGTATTTT	CASSRRGGGSTDTQYF
TRBV2	NA	NA	TRBJ1-2	TGTGCCAGCAGGGTGCGGAGGGACTATGGCTACACCTTC	CASRVRRDYGYTF
TRBV18	NA	TRBD2	TRBJ2-7	TGTGCCAGCCGCCATAGCGGGACTTCCTACGAGCAGTACTTC	CASRHSGTSYEQYF
TRBV6-1	NA	TRBD2	TRBJ2-1	TGTGCCAGCAGTGAAAGACTAGCGGGGGACTCCTACAATGAGCAGTTCTTC	CASSERLAGDSYNEQFF